Listed below are T cell receptor beta chains from one sample, sequenced in a study of shared clonotypes between healthy human individuals. Data came from immunoSEQ multiplex PCR; TCRdb stores just in-frame clones and leaves some out. Among some 1.4 million clones listed, roughly 96% were seen once. The sample was naive CD4+ T cells sorted from blood. All receptors derive from a man younger than 40 in good health. Both conserved end residues are part of each CDR3. Rows may omit the clone size; those that give it use once, few, many or a size class.

v_call	clone_size	j_call	cdr3_aa
TRBV18	-	TRBJ1-1	CASSPLSQVNTEAFF
TRBV9	-	TRBJ1-1	CASNEGREFSEAFF
TRBV10-3	-	TRBJ2-7	CAISNGTSYEQYF
TRBV2	-	TRBJ1-5	CASMDGVSQPQHF
TRBV6-4	-	TRBJ1-1	CASYPGTEAFF
TRBV6-4	-	TRBJ2-7	CASPVGTLYEQYF
TRBV5-5	-	TRBJ2-3	CASRISPTGTGATDTQYF
TRBV19	-	TRBJ2-1	CASMRVAGIFNEQFF
TRBV4-3	-	TRBJ1-1	CASSQSPTTNTEAFF
TRBV10-2	-	TRBJ2-7	CASRDRGPYEQYF
TRBV7-3	-	TRBJ2-2	CASSLVGPSNTGELFF
TRBV5-4	once	TRBJ2-3	CASSLGLPSTDTQYF
TRBV5-4	-	TRBJ2-1	CASSPRTSGSNEQFF
TRBV4-3	-	TRBJ2-3	CASSQVKSGRAITTDTQYF
TRBV5-5	-	TRBJ2-1	CASSSHQTSGSLNEQFF
TRBV5-5	-	TRBJ2-1	CASSLFPRYNEQFF
TRBV1	-	TRBJ2-2	CTSSQVGRPTGELFF
TRBV7-3	-	TRBJ2-2	CASSLMGSGSGELFF
TRBV28	-	TRBJ2-7	CASRGDTYEQYF
TRBV25-1	-	TRBJ1-2	CASSGVGTVGYGYTF
TRBV25-1	-	TRBJ1-1	CASSVMDRVQAFF
TRBV18	-	TRBJ2-1	CASSPQASGRAQFYEQFF
TRBV28	-	TRBJ1-5	CASSTGQGNQPQHF
TRBV19	-	TRBJ2-1	CASSMTWNEQFF
TRBV5-4	-	TRBJ2-2	CASRMDRALTGELFF
TRBV19	-	TRBJ2-2	CASLRASDGELFF
TRBV29-1	-	TRBJ1-1	CSVSQGAGTEAFF
TRBV5-1	-	TRBJ1-4	CASSTVGDRVEKLFF